This TCR beta chain comes out of a study of T cell repertoires and leukemia-associated antigens. Trimming took 1 base from V and 0 from J; bases not matched to a gene: 2. CDR3 size: 15 residues. Per the germline V gene, CDR1 is DFQATT and CDR2 is SNEGSKA (reference sequence). Before use, CD3+ T cells rested overnight in serum-free medium. This clonotype is medium-sized (0.01 to 0.1%) by share. Its specificity is not known. TCRdb used MiXCR to reprocess the 5' RACE reads, holding one entry per CDR3 protein. The data hold 13,000 to 15,000 distinct CDR3 sequences, with 39% observed a single time. The sample was CD3+ T cells sorted from blood and cultured. The gene calls are TRBV20-1 and TRBJ2-1; 8 nucleotides line up with TRBD2. The sequence was obtained from a female donor in good health. The CDR3 nucleotides read TGCAGTGCTAGAGTAAGCGGGAGCTCCTACAATGAGCAGTTCTTC. This gives the protein CSARVSGSSYNEQFF.